This entry lists 17 T cell receptor beta chains sequenced from one sample in a study of siplizumab effects on memory and regulatory T cells. The data were produced by immunoSEQ multiplex PCR, yet TCRdb's version contains in-frame clones alone and is incomplete. This repertoire shows nearly 85,000 clones, roughly 87% found once; its top ten account for less than 2%. Sequences were obtained from Tregs sorted from blood. The receptors were sampled from a human donor in good health.

The V gene is TRBV19, the J gene TRBJ2-7, with a possible D match to TRBD2 (6 bases). The ends were cut back, 4 bases at V and 5 bases at J, with 12 bases in the middle. Germline V gives CDR1 LNHDA, CDR2 SQIVND (reference sequence). The CDR3 sequence is 13 residues long. CDR3 coding DNA: TGTGCCAGTAGTACCGGGGGTAAAAACGAGCAGTACTTC. Residues: CASSTGGKNEQYF.

This chain uses TRBV9 with TRBJ2-3; D is possibly TRBD1 (6 bases). Germline V gives CDR1 SGDLS, CDR2 YYNGEE. Trimming left V 1 base short and J 2 bases short, with 14 bases between. CDR3 size: 16 residues. In DNA form, the CDR3 reads TGTGCCAGCAGCGTAAGTCAGGGGAGACCCACAGATACGCAGTATTTT. Protein sequence: CASSVSQGRPTDTQYF.

The CDR3 spells CASSPPSGGMEQFF. CDR3 nucleotides: TGTGCCAGCAGCCCCCCGAGCGGGGGGATGGAGCAGTTCTTC. The rearrangement links TRBV7-8 to TRBJ2-1; 9 nucleotides line up with TRBD2. Trimming removed 5 bases from V and 10 bases from J; junction bases left unmatched: 9. Germline V gene sequence: CDR1 SGHVS, CDR2 FQNEAQ. The CDR3 contains 14 residues. Filled out from reference TRBV7-8 and TRBJ2-1, the complete variable domain reads GAGVSQSPRYKVAKRGQDVALRCDPISGHVSLFWYQQALGQGPEFLTYFQNEAQLDKSGLPSDRFFAERPEGSVSTLKIQRTQQEDSAVYLCASSPPSGGMEQFFGPGTRLTVL.

The chain is built from TRBV11-2 and TRBJ2-7; possible D gene TRBD2, 7 bases. Germline V gene data show CDR1 as SGHAT and CDR2 as FQNNGV. V lost 6 bases and J lost 3, with 18 bases in between. The CDR3 consists of 15 residues. The CDR3 here is CASRGGRGSHYEQYF. The CDR3 bases are TGTGCCAGCAGAGGGGGGCGGGGGTCTCACTACGAGCAGTACTTC.

The chain recombines TRBV14 with TRBJ1-2, with D possibly TRBD1 on 6 matching bases. The germline gives CDR1 SGHDN, CDR2 FVKESK. V lost 0 bases and J 8 bases, leaving 16 bases between the germline ends. This CDR3 has 15 residues. The CDR3 sequence is CASSQDGGAKGGYTF. The CDR3 nucleotides are TGTGCCAGCAGCCAAGATGGGGGCGCAAAAGGGGGCTACACCTTC.

The chain joins TRBV7-2 to TRBJ1-2; TRBD1 aligns across 7 bases. The junction had 10 bases not matched to a gene; V was cut back by 8 bases and J by 4 bases. The germline CDR1 and CDR2 sequences are SGHTA and FQGNSA. The length of the CDR3 is 14 residues. Here the CDR3 reads CASGENRGGYGYTF. CDR3 bases: TGTGCCAGCGGGGAGAACAGGGGTGGCTATGGCTACACCTTC.

V gene TRBV4-2 combines with J gene TRBJ1-3; D may be TRBD1 (6 bases). The V gene lost 0 bases and the J gene lost 3 bases, with 18 bases spanning the gap. The CDR3 is 18 residues long. The germline CDR1 and CDR2 sequences are LGHNA and YNFKEQ. CDR3 bases: TGTGCCAGCAGCCAAGACGAGTCTTCACAGGGACTTGGAAACACCATATATTTT. Translated, it gives CASSQDESSQGLGNTIYF.

This chain connects TRBV5-1 to TRBJ1-2; D remains unclear. The CDR3 has 13 residues. Per germline, CDR1 SGHRS and CDR2 YFSETQ. Trimming pared 4 bases from V and 4 bases from J, leaving 11 bases between. CDR3 DNA sequence: TGCGCCAGCAGCCCGGACGGAACCTATGGCTACACCTTC. Its protein is CASSPDGTYGYTF.

This chain links TRBV5-4 with TRBJ2-3, with 10 bases identical to TRBD2. Germline V lookup: CDR1 SGHNT, CDR2 YYREEE (reference sequence). The J segment lost 5 bases and the V segment lost 5 bases, leaving 5 bases of the junction unmatched. This CDR3 spans 14 amino acids. The CDR3, as DNA: TGTGCCAGCAGACAACTAGCGGGGAGAGATACGCAGTATTTT. Amino acids: CASRQLAGRDTQYF.

The CDR3: CASSRGFLVYEQYF. Here the CDR3 DNA reads TGTGCCAGCAGCCGGGGTTTTCTAGTCTACGAGCAGTACTTC. This chain connects TRBV6-5 to TRBJ2-7, with D maybe TRBD2 (5 bases). This CDR3 has 14 residues. Trimming pared 6 bases from V and 3 bases from J, leaving 15 bases between. The germline V gene has CDR1 MNHEY and CDR2 SVGAGI.

This clone is labeled as medium-sized. The CDR3 DNA sequence: TGTGCCATCAGGGGACAGGGTAATGAAAAACTGTTTTTT. Translation: CAIRGQGNEKLFF. The chain uses TRBV10-3 and TRBJ1-4, with 9 nucleotides matching TRBD1. This CDR3 spans 13 amino acids. The germline CDR1 and CDR2 sequences are ENHRY and SYGVKD. J gave up 4 bases and V 6 bases, and 0 bases lay outside the gene matches.

The chain employs TRBV6-5 and TRBJ2-3, with D hard to call. The V end lost 2 bases, the J end lost 5 bases, and 8 bases lay between the germline ends. Germline assignment: CDR1 MNHEY and CDR2 SVGAGI. The CDR3 has 13 amino acids. The CDR3 DNA reads TGTGCCAGCAGTTACCAGTTGGTAGATACGCAGTATTTT. This sequence encodes CASSYQLVDTQYF.

The chain joins TRBV7-6 to TRBJ1-1; D is unclear. CDR1 and CDR2 from the germline V gene are SGHVS and FNYEAQ. This CDR3 has 15 amino acids. V was clipped by 1 base and J by 0 bases, with 9 bases between them. The CDR3 DNA follows: TGTGCCAGCAGCTTAGGCAGTTCTATGAACACTGAAGCTTTCTTT. Its protein product is CASSLGSSMNTEAFF. Supplemented by reference TRBV7-6 and TRBJ1-1, the full variable domain reads GAGVSQSPRYKVTKRGQDVALRCDPISGHVSLYWYRQALGQGPEFLTYFNYEAQQDKSGLPNDRFSAERPEGSISTLTIQRTEQRDSAMYRCASSLGSSMNTEAFFGQGTRLTVV.

The chain joins TRBV7-2 to TRBJ2-2; no clear D. The V end lost 1 base, the J end lost 2 bases, and 5 bases lay between the germline ends. This CDR3 contains 14 residues. CDR1 and CDR2 (germline): SGHTA, FQGNSA. CDR3 in amino acids: CASSLDFNTGELFF. CDR3 bases: TGTGCCAGCAGCTTAGATTTCAACACCGGGGAGCTGTTTTTT.

This chain uses TRBV28 with TRBJ1-2; D is uncertain. The germline V and J ends were trimmed by 6 bases and 2 bases, with 4 bases remaining between them. From germline, CDR1 is MDHEN and CDR2 SYDVKM. The CDR3 totals 11 residues. The CDR3 spells CASSLNYGYTF. CDR3 DNA sequence: TGTGCCAGCAGCTTAAACTATGGCTACACCTTC.

V and J are TRBV6-5 and TRBJ1-1; D perhaps matches TRBD1 (5 bases). The V gene lost 7 bases and the J gene lost 10 bases, with 22 bases spanning the gap. This CDR3 has 14 amino acids. Germline CDR1 reads MNHEY; CDR2 reads SVGAGI. The CDR3 DNA sequence: TGTGCCAGCATGTGGACAAATGGCGCACAAGGAGCTTTCTTT. This sequence encodes CASMWTNGAQGAFF.

The chain couples TRBV2 to TRBJ2-7, with 7 bases matching TRBD1. The germline CDR1 and CDR2 sequences are SNHLY and FYNNEI. The CDR3 is 13 amino acids. After removal of 4 bases from V and 3 bases from J, the junction contained 3 bases not matched to a gene. The CDR3 protein is CASSGQGIYEQYF. The CDR3, as DNA: TGTGCCAGCAGTGGACAGGGAATCTACGAGCAGTACTTC.